The clone carrying this TCR beta chain showed up just a few times. The antigen is undetermined. Trimming at V came to 0 bases and at J to 1 base, leaving 19 bases not matched to a gene. CDR3 length: 21 residues. The V gene's germline CDR1 is DFQATT and CDR2 SNEGSKA (reference sequence). In TCRdb, the 5' RACE reads were re-called with MiXCR into one record per CDR3 protein. The repertoire holds hundreds of thousands of distinct CDR3 sequences, with 12% as singletons. The entry originates in a study of T cells after yellow fever vaccination. About the research overall: Where fractions had low cell numbers, libraries were prepared from them with the SMART-Seq v4 Ultra Low Input RNA kit.

Study-wide results and caveats: Post-booster reappearance was seen for most primary-vaccination clones (about 96% CD4, about 88% CD8).

The material was PBMCs, obtained on the day of the yellow fever booster vaccination. The clonotype originates from a man aged 25 to 40 who received the YFV17D yellow fever vaccine. V usage is TRBV20-1 and J usage is TRBJ2-1, with 9 bases that match TRBD2. CDR3 nucleotides: TGCAGTGCTAGAGATCGGGCGGCTTACCACGGCGGGAGGGCGTCCTACAATGAGCAGTTCTTC. Translation: CSARDRAAYHGGRASYNEQFF.